This T cell receptor (beta chain) came from a study of Ad26.COV2.S vaccination and SARS-CoV-2 variants. Overall study context: The authors gave Ad26.COV2.S intramuscularly, either once or twice 56 days apart.

The data were produced by immunoSEQ multiplex PCR, yet TCRdb's version contains in-frame clones alone and is incomplete. The sample has 300,000 to 350,000 clones, around nine tenths seen once; the top ten hold over 8.5%. From germline, CDR1 is MDHEN and CDR2 SYDVKM. The CDR3 covers 16 residues. V was clipped by 4 bases and J by 6 bases; unmatched bases: 8. Noted treatment: around 19 received Ad26.COV2.S at low or high dose, single or two shots; roughly 5 received placebo; per-sample allocation not given. Sampling took place 63 days after the first vaccine or placebo injection. Aged 18-55 years, donor was enrolled in Boston in 2020.

This chain uses TRBV28 with TRBJ2-1; 11 nucleotides line up with TRBD2. Source: peripheral blood, taken in a trial of Ad26.COV2.S vaccine versus placebo. This TCR came from a person aged 18-60 years who received the Ad26.COV2.S COVID-19 vaccine or a placebo. DNA of the CDR3: TGTGCCAGCAGTTCGCCCGGGACTAGCGGTTTCAATGAGCAGTTCTTC. It specifies CASSSPGTSGFNEQFF.